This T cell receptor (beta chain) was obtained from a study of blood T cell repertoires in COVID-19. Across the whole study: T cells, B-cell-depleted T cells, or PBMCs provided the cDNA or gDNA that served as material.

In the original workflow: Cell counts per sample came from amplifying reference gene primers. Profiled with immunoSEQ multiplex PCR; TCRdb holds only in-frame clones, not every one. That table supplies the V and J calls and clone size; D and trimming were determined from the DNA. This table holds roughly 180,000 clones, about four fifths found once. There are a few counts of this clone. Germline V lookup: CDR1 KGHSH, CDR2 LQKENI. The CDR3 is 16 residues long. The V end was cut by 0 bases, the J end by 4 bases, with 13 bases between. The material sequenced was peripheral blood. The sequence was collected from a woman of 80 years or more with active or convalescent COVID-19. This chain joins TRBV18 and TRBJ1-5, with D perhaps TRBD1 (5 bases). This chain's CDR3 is CASSPPGSGQNQPQHF. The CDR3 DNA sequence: TGTGCCAGCTCACCACCGGGGTCAGGGCAGAATCAGCCCCAGCATTTT.